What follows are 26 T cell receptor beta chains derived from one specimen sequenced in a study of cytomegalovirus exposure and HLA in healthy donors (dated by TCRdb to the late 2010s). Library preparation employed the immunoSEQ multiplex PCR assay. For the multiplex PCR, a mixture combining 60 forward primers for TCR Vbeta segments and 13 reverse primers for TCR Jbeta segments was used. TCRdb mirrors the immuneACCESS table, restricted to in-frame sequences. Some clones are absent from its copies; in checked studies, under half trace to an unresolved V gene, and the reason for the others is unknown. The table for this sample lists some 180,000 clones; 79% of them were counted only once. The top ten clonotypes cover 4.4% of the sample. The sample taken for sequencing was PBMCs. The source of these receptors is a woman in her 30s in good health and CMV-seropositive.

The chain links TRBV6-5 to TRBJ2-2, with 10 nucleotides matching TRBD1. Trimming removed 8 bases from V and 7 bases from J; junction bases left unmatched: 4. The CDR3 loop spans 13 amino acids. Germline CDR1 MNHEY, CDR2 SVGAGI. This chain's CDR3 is CASGTGEVGELFF. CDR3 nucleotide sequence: TGTGCCAGCGGGACAGGGGAGGTCGGGGAGCTGTTTTTT.

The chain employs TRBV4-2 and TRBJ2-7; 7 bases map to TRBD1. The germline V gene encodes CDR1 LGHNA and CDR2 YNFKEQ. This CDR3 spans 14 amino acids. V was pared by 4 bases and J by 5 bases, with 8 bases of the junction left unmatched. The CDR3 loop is CASSPMTGTDEQYF. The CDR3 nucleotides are TGTGCCAGCAGCCCAATGACAGGGACCGACGAGCAGTACTTC.

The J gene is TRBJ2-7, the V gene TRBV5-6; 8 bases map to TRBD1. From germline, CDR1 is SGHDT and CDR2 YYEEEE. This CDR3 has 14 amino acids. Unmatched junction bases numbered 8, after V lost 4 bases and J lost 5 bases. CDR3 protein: CASSPDRASNEQYF. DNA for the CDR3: TGTGCCAGCAGCCCGGACAGGGCGTCCAACGAGCAGTACTTC.

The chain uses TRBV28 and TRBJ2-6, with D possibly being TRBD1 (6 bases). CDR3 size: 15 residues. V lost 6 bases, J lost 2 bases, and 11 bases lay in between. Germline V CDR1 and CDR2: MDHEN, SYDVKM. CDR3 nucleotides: TGTGCCAGCAGCCCAAACAGGGCTGGGGCCAACGTCCTGACTTTC. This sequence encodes CASSPNRAGANVLTF. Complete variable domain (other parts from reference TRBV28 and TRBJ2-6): DVKVTQSSRYLVKRTGEKVFLECVQDMDHENMFWYRQDPGLGLRLIYFSYDVKMKEKGDIPEGYSVSREKKERFSLILESASTNQTSMYLCASSPNRAGANVLTFGAGSRLTVL.

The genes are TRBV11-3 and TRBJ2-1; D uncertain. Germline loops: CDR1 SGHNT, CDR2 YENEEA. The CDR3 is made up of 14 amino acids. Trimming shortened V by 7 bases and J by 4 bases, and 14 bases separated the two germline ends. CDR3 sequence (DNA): TGTGCCAGCACCCGAGGTGACCGATACAATGAGCAGTTCTTC. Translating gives CASTRGDRYNEQFF. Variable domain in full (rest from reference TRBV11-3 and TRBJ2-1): EAGVVQSPRYKIIEKKQPVAFWCNPISGHNTLYWYLQNLGQGPELLIRYENEEAVDDSQLPKDRFSAERLKGVDSTLKIQPAELGDSAVYLCASTRGDRYNEQFFGPGTRLTVL.

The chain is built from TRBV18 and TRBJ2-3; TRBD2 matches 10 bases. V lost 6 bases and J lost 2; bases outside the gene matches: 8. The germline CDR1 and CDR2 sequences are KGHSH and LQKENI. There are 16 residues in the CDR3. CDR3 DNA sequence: TGTGCCAGCTCTCCGTCGAGCGGGAGGGCCACAGATACGCAGTATTTT. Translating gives CASSPSSGRATDTQYF.

Here the CDR3 reads CASSGYSGTKSSYEQYF. The CDR3 DNA sequence: TGTGCCAGCAGTGGATATTCCGGGACAAAGAGCTCCTACGAGCAGTACTTC. This chain uses TRBV27 with TRBJ2-7; the D gene is possibly TRBD1 (6 bases). Germline V gives CDR1 MNHEY, CDR2 SMNVEV (reference sequence). Trimming removed 5 bases at V and 0 bases at J, with 20 bases between. The CDR3 runs to 17 residues.

The CDR3 sequence is CASSPDRGRTEAFF. CDR3 DNA sequence: TGTGCCAGCAGCCCCGACAGGGGGCGGACTGAAGCTTTCTTT. The chain links TRBV6-5 to TRBJ1-1, with 10 nucleotides matching TRBD1. Germline CDR1 reads MNHEY; CDR2 reads SVGAGI. Germline trimming cut 6 bases from V and 5 bases from J; bases unmatched to any gene: 6. CDR3 length equals 14 residues.

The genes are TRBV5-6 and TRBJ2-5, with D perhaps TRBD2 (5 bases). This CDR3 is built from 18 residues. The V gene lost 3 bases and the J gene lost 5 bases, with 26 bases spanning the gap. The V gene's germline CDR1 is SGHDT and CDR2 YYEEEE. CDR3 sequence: CASSSTALVVTGVETQYF. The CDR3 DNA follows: TGTGCCAGCAGCTCCACCGCACTAGTAGTTACGGGTGTGGAGACCCAGTACTTC. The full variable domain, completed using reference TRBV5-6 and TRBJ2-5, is DAGVTQSPTHLIKTRGQQVTLRCSPKSGHDTVSWYQQALGQGPQFIFQYYEEEERQRGNFPDRFSGHQFPNYSSELNVNALLLGDSALYLCASSSTALVVTGVETQYFGPGTRLLVL.

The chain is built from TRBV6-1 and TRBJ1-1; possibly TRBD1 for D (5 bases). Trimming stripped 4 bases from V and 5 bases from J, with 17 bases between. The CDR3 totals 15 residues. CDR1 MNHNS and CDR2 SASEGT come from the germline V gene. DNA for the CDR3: TGTGCCAGCAGTGTGCAATATGGACACAAAACTGAAGCTTTCTTT. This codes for CASSVQYGHKTEAFF.

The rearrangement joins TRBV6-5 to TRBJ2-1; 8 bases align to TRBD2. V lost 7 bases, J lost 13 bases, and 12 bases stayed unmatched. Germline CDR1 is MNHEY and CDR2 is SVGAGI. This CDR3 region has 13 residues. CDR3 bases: TGTGCCAGCACTGGGGGTAGCGGGGCCATTCAGTTCTTC. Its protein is CASTGGSGAIQFF.

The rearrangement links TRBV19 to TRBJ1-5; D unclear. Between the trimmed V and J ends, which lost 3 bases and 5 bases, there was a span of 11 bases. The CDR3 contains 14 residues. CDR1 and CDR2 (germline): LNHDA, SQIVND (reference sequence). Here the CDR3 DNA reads TGTGCCAGTAGTATTGATCCAGAATATCAGCCCCAGCATTTT. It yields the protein CASSIDPEYQPQHF.

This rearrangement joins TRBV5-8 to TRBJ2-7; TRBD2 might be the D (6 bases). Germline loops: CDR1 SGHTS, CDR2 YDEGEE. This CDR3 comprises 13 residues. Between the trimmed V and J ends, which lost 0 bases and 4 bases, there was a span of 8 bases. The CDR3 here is CASSLGGVYEQYF. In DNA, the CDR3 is TGTGCCAGCAGCTTGGGGGGGGTTTACGAGCAGTACTTC.

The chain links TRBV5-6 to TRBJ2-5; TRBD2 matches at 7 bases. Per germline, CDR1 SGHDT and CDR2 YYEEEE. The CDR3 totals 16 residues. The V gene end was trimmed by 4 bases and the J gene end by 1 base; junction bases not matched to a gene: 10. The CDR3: CASSPEEGRAQETQYF. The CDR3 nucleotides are TGTGCCAGCAGCCCAGAGGAGGGGAGGGCCCAAGAGACCCAGTACTTC.

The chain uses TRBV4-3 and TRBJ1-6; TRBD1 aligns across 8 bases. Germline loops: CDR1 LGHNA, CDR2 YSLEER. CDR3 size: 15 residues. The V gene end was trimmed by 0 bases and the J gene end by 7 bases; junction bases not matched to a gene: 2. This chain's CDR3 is CASSQENRGNSPLHF. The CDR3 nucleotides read TGCGCCAGCAGCCAAGAGAACAGGGGGAATTCACCCCTCCACTTT.

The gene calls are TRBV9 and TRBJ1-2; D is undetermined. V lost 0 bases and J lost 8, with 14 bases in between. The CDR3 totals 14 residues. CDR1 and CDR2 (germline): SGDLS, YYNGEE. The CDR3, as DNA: TGTGCCAGCAGCGTAGGAGCCGCCGGCGGAGGCTACACCTTC. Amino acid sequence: CASSVGAAGGGYTF.

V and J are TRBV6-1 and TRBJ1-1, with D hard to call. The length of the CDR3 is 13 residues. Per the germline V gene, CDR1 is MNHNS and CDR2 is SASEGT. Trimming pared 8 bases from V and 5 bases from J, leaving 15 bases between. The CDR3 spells CASYPGFRTEAFF. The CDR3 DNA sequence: TGTGCCAGCTACCCGGGATTTCGGACTGAAGCTTTCTTT.

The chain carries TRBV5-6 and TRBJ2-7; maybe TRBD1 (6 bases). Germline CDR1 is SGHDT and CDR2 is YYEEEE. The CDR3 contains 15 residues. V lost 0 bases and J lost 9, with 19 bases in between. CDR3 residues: CASSLAGRGTMGQYF. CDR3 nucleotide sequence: TGTGCCAGCAGCTTGGCGGGCAGGGGCACCATGGGGCAGTACTTC.

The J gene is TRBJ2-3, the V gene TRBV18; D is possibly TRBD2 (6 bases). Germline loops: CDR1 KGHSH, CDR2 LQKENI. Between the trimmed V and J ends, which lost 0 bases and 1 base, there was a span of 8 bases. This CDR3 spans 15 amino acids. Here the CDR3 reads CASSPPGGGTDTQYF. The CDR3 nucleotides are TGTGCCAGCTCACCACCGGGCGGGGGCACAGATACGCAGTATTTT.

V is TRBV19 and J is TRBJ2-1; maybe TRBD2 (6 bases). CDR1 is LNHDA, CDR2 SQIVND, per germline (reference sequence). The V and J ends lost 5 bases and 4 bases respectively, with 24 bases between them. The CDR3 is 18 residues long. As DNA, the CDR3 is TGTGCCAGTAGTGAGCTCGGGGGAGGCAATCTGAAATACAATGAGCAGTTCTTC. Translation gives CASSELGGGNLKYNEQFF.

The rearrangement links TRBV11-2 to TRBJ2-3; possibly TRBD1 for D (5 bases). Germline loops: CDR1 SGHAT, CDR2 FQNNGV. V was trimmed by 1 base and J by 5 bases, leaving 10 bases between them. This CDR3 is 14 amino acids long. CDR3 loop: CASSLAAQGDTQYF. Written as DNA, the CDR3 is TGTGCCAGCAGCTTAGCTGCCCAGGGAGATACGCAGTATTTT.

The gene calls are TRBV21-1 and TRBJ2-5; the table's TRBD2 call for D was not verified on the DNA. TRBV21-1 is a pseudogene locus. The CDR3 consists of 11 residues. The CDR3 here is CASIEEETQYF. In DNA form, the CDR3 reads TGTGCCAGCATCGAGGAAGAGACCCAGTACTTC.

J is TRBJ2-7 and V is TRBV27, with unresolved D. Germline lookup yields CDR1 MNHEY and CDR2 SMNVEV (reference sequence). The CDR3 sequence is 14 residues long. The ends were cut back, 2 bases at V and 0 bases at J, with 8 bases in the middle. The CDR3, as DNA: TGTGCCAGCAGTTTAATATCAGGCTCCTACGAGCAGTACTTC. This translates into CASSLISGSYEQYF.

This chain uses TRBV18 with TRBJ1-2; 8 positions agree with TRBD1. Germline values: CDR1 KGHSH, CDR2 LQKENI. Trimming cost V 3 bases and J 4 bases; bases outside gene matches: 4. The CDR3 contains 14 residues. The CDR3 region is CASSPQTGAYGYTF. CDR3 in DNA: TGTGCCAGCTCACCCCAGACAGGGGCCTATGGCTACACCTTC. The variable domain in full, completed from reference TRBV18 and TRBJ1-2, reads NAGVMQNPRHLVRRRGQEARLRCSPMKGHSHVYWYRQLPEEGLKFMVYLQKENIIDESGMPKERFSAEFPKEGPSILRIQQVVRGDSAAYFCASSPQTGAYGYTFGSGTRLTVV.

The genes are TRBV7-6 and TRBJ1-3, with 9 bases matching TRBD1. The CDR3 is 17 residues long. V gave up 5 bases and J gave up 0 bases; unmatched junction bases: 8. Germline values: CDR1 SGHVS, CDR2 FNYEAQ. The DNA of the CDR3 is TGTGCCAGCAGCCGGTCGGACAGGGGATCCTCTGGAAACACCATATATTTT. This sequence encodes CASSRSDRGSSGNTIYF.

The CDR3 is CASSPAGSSYNEQFF. The CDR3 DNA reads TGTGCCAGCAGCCCAGCGGGTAGCTCCTACAATGAGCAGTTCTTC. The V and J genes are TRBV7-9 and TRBJ2-1, with a weak D call TRBD2 (6 bases). The CDR3 runs 15 residues. The ends were cut back, 5 bases at V and 0 bases at J, with 11 bases in the middle. Germline CDR1 SEHNR, CDR2 FQNEAQ (reference sequence).